Listed here are 2 T cell receptor beta chains from one sample, sequenced in a study of cytomegalovirus exposure and HLA in healthy donors. The PCR had 60 Vbeta and 13 Jbeta primers. The method was immunoSEQ multiplex PCR; TCRdb's version includes in-frame clones alone and lacks a portion of them. Found here are some 83,000 clones; the top ten clones hold about 1%. The source material was PBMCs. The origin of the receptors is a woman between 25 and 40 years old in good health and CMV-seronegative.

V is TRBV7-9 and J is TRBJ2-7; D unclear. CDR1 and CDR2 from the germline V gene are SEHNR and FQNEAQ (reference sequence). The CDR3 consists of 13 residues. V was shortened by 5 bases and J by 2 bases, with 10 bases between the two germline ends. The DNA for the CDR3 is TGTGCCAGCAGCCCTGGAAGCGCCTACGAGCAGTACTTC. This encodes CASSPGSAYEQYF.

The chain combines TRBV30 with TRBJ1-5; D not certain. V was trimmed by 2 bases and J by 4 bases, leaving 12 bases between them. The CDR3 totals 14 residues. Germline CDR1 GTSNPN, CDR2 SVGIG (reference sequence). The CDR3 reads CAWSPGVTNQPQHF. The CDR3 bases are TGTGCCTGGAGTCCGGGAGTAACAAATCAGCCCCAGCATTTT.